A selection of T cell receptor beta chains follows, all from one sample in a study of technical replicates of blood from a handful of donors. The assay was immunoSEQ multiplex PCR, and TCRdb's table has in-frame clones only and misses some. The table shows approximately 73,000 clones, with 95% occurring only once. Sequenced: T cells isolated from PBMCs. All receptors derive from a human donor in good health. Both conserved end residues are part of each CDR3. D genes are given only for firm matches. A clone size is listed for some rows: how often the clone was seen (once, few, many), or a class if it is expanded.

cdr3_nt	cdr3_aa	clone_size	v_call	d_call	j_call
TGCGCCAGCAGCTCTCTAGCGGGGGCCCGCGAGCAGTACTTC	CASSSLAGAREQYF	-	TRBV4-1	TRBD2	TRBJ2-7
TGTGCCAGCGCGACCCGGGAGCGGGCCCTAGCAGAGACCCAGTACTTC	CASATRERALAETQYF	-	TRBV7-2	-	TRBJ2-5
TGTGCCAGTTTCGCAGCGAGCTCCTACGAGCAGTACTTC	CASFAASSYEQYF	-	TRBV6-5	-	TRBJ2-7
TGTGCCAGCAGTGAATTTCCGCTAGCGGCTCCTCTGAACACCGGGGAGCTGTTTTTT	CASSEFPLAAPLNTGELFF	-	TRBV2	TRBD2	TRBJ2-2
TGTGCCAGCAGCTTAAGCGCGTTGGGGGAGCTGTTTTTT	CASSLSALGELFF	-	TRBV13	-	TRBJ2-2
TGCGCCAGCAGCTTGGCCGGAGCAGGGCCACATCTCATGGACAATGAGCAGTTCTTC	CASSLAGAGPHLMDNEQFF	-	TRBV5-1	-	TRBJ2-1
TGCGCCAGCAGCCAAGAGGGGCAGGGAGGCGATACGCAGTATTTT	CASSQEGQGGDTQYF	-	TRBV4-1	-	TRBJ2-3
TGTGCCAGCAGCTTAGCGGGACAGGGGTACGGCTACACCTTC	CASSLAGQGYGYTF	-	TRBV7-3	TRBD1	TRBJ1-2
TGTGCCAGCGGGTCGGGTAGAAGCTCCTACGAGCAGTACTTC	CASGSGRSSYEQYF	-	TRBV28	-	TRBJ2-7
TGTGCCAGCAGCTCCCGGACTAGCGGGGGGTACAATGAGCAGTTCTTC	CASSSRTSGGYNEQFF	-	TRBV11-3	TRBD2	TRBJ2-1
TGTGCCAGCAGTTTAATGGGTGTCGGGACCTACGAGCAGTACTTC	CASSLMGVGTYEQYF	-	TRBV28	-	TRBJ2-7
TGTGCCAGTAGTATAGTTTTTGGGACAGACTCTGGCTACACCTTC	CASSIVFGTDSGYTF	once	TRBV19	TRBD1	TRBJ1-2
TGTGCCAGCAGGCCGCGGGGGAACACTGAAGCTTTCTTT	CASRPRGNTEAFF	-	TRBV7-8	-	TRBJ1-1
TGTGCCAGCAGCTCTAGGACAGGAGCGCAAAACTATGGCTACACCTTC	CASSSRTGAQNYGYTF	-	TRBV7-8	TRBD1	TRBJ1-2
TGTGCCAGCAGCTTGGGTAGCTTACCCTACAATGAGCAGTTCTTC	CASSLGSLPYNEQFF	-	TRBV7-6	-	TRBJ2-1
TGTGCCAGCAGCTTAATGTTAAGGGGCGAAACCTACGAGCAGTACTTC	CASSLMLRGETYEQYF	-	TRBV7-8	-	TRBJ2-7
TGTGCCAGCAGGAACGGACAGGGGGGCTGGGAGACCCAGTACTTC	CASRNGQGGWETQYF	-	TRBV28	TRBD1	TRBJ2-5
TGTGCCAGCACCGGAGTGGGGGGGGCCGGCACCGGGGAGCTGTTTTTT	CASTGVGGAGTGELFF	-	TRBV9	-	TRBJ2-2
TGTGCCAGCTCACCATCGCCCAGGGGTCCCCACGAGCAGTACTTC	CASSPSPRGPHEQYF	-	TRBV18	-	TRBJ2-7
TGTGCCAGCAGCTTATCCGGGACAGGGGCGGATGAGCAGTTCTTC	CASSLSGTGADEQFF	-	TRBV7-9	TRBD1	TRBJ2-1
TGTGCCAGCAGCTTGTCCTCCTTCTATGGCTACACCTTC	CASSLSSFYGYTF	-	TRBV5-8	-	TRBJ1-2
TGCGCCAGCAGCCCAGGGGACCCGAACACTGAAGCTTTCTTT	CASSPGDPNTEAFF	-	TRBV5-1	-	TRBJ1-1
TGTGCCAGCAGTTCAGGTTATCAGCCCCAGCATTTT	CASSSGYQPQHF	-	TRBV28	-	TRBJ1-5
TGTGCCAGCTCACCCGACAGGCCGCCCCTCCACTTT	CASSPDRPPLHF	-	TRBV18	-	TRBJ1-6
TGTGCCAGCGGGGCACGTCAGCCCCAGCATTTT	CASGARQPQHF	once	TRBV6-6	-	TRBJ1-5
TGTGCCAGTAGTGACGGGTCAACCGCTTCCTACGAGCAGTACTTC	CASSDGSTASYEQYF	-	TRBV19	-	TRBJ2-7
TGTGCCAGCAGCGCGGGGCTTGTAGTGAAAGAGACCCAGTACTTC	CASSAGLVVKETQYF	-	TRBV11-2	-	TRBJ2-5
TGTGCCAGCAGCCGCACGGAAGCTAGCGGAAGCTCCTACGAGCAGTACTTC	CASSRTEASGSSYEQYF	-	TRBV7-9	TRBD2	TRBJ2-7
TGCGCCAGCAGCCTGGGCTCAGGGGATGGCACTGAAGCTTTCTTT	CASSLGSGDGTEAFF	few	TRBV5-1	-	TRBJ1-1
TGTGCCAGCAGACCGGATCAACTAGCGGGCCATGAGCAGTTCTTC	CASRPDQLAGHEQFF	-	TRBV4-2	TRBD2	TRBJ2-1
TGTGCCAGCAGTCGTGGCGGAACCTACGAGCAGTACTTC	CASSRGGTYEQYF	-	TRBV28	-	TRBJ2-7
TGTGCCAGCAGCGTAGGGACTAGCGGGGGCGTGTACAATGAGCAGTTCTTC	CASSVGTSGGVYNEQFF	-	TRBV9	TRBD2	TRBJ2-1
TGTGCCGGCCGGGGGGATTTCTCCTACGAGCAGTACTTC	CAGRGDFSYEQYF	once	TRBV6-1	TRBD2	TRBJ2-7
TGTGCCAGCTCACAGGAGGGCCCCTACGAGCAGTACTTC	CASSQEGPYEQYF	-	TRBV18	-	TRBJ2-7
TGCGCCAGCAGCTTGTTGGGAGGGACGAACACCGGGGAGCTGTTTTTT	CASSLLGGTNTGELFF	few	TRBV5-1	TRBD2	TRBJ2-2
TGTGCCAGCAGCTTAGATCGGGTGGTAGAGACCCAGTACTTC	CASSLDRVVETQYF	once	TRBV11-2	-	TRBJ2-5
TGTGCCAGCAGCTTAGGCCAGGGGGCCCACGAGCAGTACTTC	CASSLGQGAHEQYF	-	TRBV7-8	TRBD1	TRBJ2-7
TGTGCCAGCAGTCCTCGAACTAGCGGGATATCCTACGAGCAGTACTTC	CASSPRTSGISYEQYF	-	TRBV2	TRBD2	TRBJ2-7
TGCAGCGTCCGAGGGCTAGCGGGATACCATGAGCAGTTCTTC	CSVRGLAGYHEQFF	-	TRBV29-1	TRBD2	TRBJ2-1
TGTGCCAGCAGCGTACTAAAGGGGAGGTCTGAGGGTAACACTGAAGCTTTCTTT	CASSVLKGRSEGNTEAFF	-	TRBV9	-	TRBJ1-1
TGTGCCAGCAACGGGTATGGGGACAGCCAAGAGACCCAGTACTTC	CASNGYGDSQETQYF	-	TRBV25-1	TRBD1	TRBJ2-5
TGTGCCAGTAGCGGAGACAGGGAAAGGGGTCGTTATGGCTACACCTTC	CASSGDRERGRYGYTF	-	TRBV19	TRBD1	TRBJ1-2
TGCGCCAGCAGCCAAGGGAGGCGGGACAGCAATTCACCCCTCCACTTT	CASSQGRRDSNSPLHF	-	TRBV4-1	TRBD1	TRBJ1-6
TGTGCCAGCAGCTTCCAAGGGACTAGCGGGAGTTCCAATGAGCAGTTCTTC	CASSFQGTSGSSNEQFF	-	TRBV5-8	TRBD2	TRBJ2-1
TGCGCCAGCAGCCAAATTTTAGCGGGAGCGGGCAATGAGCAGTTCTTC	CASSQILAGAGNEQFF	-	TRBV4-1	TRBD2	TRBJ2-1
TGCGCCAGCAGCCGGGACAGGGACCATAACTATGGCTACACCTTC	CASSRDRDHNYGYTF	-	TRBV5-1	TRBD1	TRBJ1-2
TGTGCCAGCAGCTTAAAAACCGGAGCCTTGACTGGGGCCAACGTCCTGACTTTC	CASSLKTGALTGANVLTF	-	TRBV11-3	-	TRBJ2-6
TGTGCCACCCACAGGGACATAGGCACTGAAGCTTTCTTT	CATHRDIGTEAFF	-	TRBV28	-	TRBJ1-1
TGTGCCAGCAGGCCAACCAGGGAGGTTTTGGACACTGAAGCTTTCTTT	CASRPTREVLDTEAFF	-	TRBV6-4	-	TRBJ1-1
TGTGCCAGCAGCTCGAAGCGGGGGGGCGGGGGAGAGACCCAGTACTTC	CASSSKRGGGGETQYF	-	TRBV5-4	TRBD2	TRBJ2-5
TGTGCCTGGAGGGCTCGGGCTAACTATGGCTACACCTTC	CAWRARANYGYTF	-	TRBV30	-	TRBJ1-2
TGTGCCAGCAGTTTCCGCCCAGGGGGCGCGGAAGCTGAAGCTTTCTTT	CASSFRPGGAEAEAFF	-	TRBV6-5	TRBD1	TRBJ1-1
TGTGCCAGCAGCCAATTTCCAGGCACAGATACGCAGTATTTT	CASSQFPGTDTQYF	-	TRBV14	-	TRBJ2-3
TGTGCCAGCAGACAGCAAGAGACCCAGTACTTC	CASRQQETQYF	-	TRBV19	-	TRBJ2-5
TGTGCCAGCAGCTTCATCGGGGAGCTGTTTTTT	CASSFIGELFF	-	TRBV7-9	-	TRBJ2-2
TGTGCCAGCTCACCACCACTAGGGGACAGACCCTACGAGCAGTACTTC	CASSPPLGDRPYEQYF	-	TRBV18	TRBD1	TRBJ2-7
TGCGCCAGCAGCTTGGAAGTGCAGGGTCAGCCCCAGCATTTT	CASSLEVQGQPQHF	-	TRBV5-1	-	TRBJ1-5
TGCGCCAGCAGCCAAGGATGGCAGGGGAATTCACCCCTCCACTTT	CASSQGWQGNSPLHF	once	TRBV4-1	-	TRBJ1-6
TGTGCCAGCAGGACAGGGTGGGGAGCAGACACCATATATTTT	CASRTGWGADTIYF	-	TRBV6-1	TRBD1	TRBJ1-3